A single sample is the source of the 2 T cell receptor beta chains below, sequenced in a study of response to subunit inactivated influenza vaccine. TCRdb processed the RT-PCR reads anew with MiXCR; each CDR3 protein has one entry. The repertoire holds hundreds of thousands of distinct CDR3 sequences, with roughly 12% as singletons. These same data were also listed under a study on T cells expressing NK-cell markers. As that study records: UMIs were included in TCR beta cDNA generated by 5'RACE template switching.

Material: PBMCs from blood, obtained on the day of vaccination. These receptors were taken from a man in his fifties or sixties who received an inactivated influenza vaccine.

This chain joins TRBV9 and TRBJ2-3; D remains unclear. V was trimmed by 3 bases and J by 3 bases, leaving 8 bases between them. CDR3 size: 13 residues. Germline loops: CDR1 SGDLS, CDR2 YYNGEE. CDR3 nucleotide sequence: TGTGCCAGCAGCGCAACTACTACAGATACGCAGTATTTT. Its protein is CASSATTTDTQYF.

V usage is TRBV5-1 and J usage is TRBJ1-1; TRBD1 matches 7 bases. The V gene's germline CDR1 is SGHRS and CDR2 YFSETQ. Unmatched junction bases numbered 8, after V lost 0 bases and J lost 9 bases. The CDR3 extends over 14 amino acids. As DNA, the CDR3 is TGCGCCAGCAGCTTGGATGGACAGGCCCTTAAAGCTTTCTTT. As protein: CASSLDGQALKAFF.